This TCR beta chain emerged from a study of Ad26.COV2.S vaccination and SARS-CoV-2 variants. Study at large: Donor had been placed in the Ad26.COV2.S arm of the COV1001 trial. Ad26.COV2.S was injected intramuscularly once or twice, 56 days apart.

Treatment specified: roughly 18 received Ad26.COV2.S at low or high dose, single or two shots; 5 received placebo; per-sample allocation not given. Vaccine and placebo recipients were sampled on day 63 after the first injection. Donor was an adult aged 18-55 years in Boston. Findings and limits, study-wide: Reported post-vaccination CD8+ and CD4+ T cell responses to spike showed substantial breadth.

Assay used: immunoSEQ multiplex PCR; TCRdb lists only in-frame clones, some missing. Of 350,000 to 500,000 clones in the sample, roughly 90% were seen once. As for this clone: Antigen unknown.

This material consisted of peripheral blood, taken in a trial of Ad26.COV2.S vaccine versus placebo. This TCR was sampled from a person aged 18-65 years who received the Ad26.COV2.S COVID-19 vaccine or a placebo.

CDR3 loop: CASRPGTGDNPPIYTQYF. CDR3 bases: TGTGCCAGCAGACCCGGGACAGGGGACAATCCCCCTATCTATACGCAGTATTTT. The chain links TRBV21-1 to TRBJ2-3; the table's D call TRBD1 went unverified against the DNA. TRBV21-1 is assigned pseudogene status. The CDR3 extends over 18 amino acids.